This T cell receptor (beta chain) was retrieved from a study of CD4 T cells in relation to SARS-CoV-2 and coronaviruses. The wider study: Median patient age was roughly 40 years, spanning 21 to 72 years.

The repertoire was sequenced with immunoSEQ multiplex PCR; TCRdb's copy has only in-frame clones and lacks some. The table records about 54,000 clones, about 92% of them present only once. CDR1 GTSNPN and CDR2 SVGIG come from the germline V gene (reference sequence). The CDR3 length is 12 residues. Between the trimmed V and J ends, which lost 5 bases and 2 bases, there was a span of 10 bases. The receptor was derived from an adult with COVID-19. Input material: naive CD4+ T cells from PBMCs. Subset given: naive CD4+ T cells isolated by negative enrichment. V usage is TRBV30 and J usage is TRBJ2-7; maybe TRBD1 (5 bases). The CDR3 DNA is TGTGCCTGGGGGCCCAGGGCCTACGAGCAGTACTTC. Translating gives CAWGPRAYEQYF.